This TCR beta chain was identified during a study of T-cell reconstitution after alpha-beta-depleted transplantation in children. Study-level results: A year post-transplant, T-cell counts and diversity derived mostly from newly produced T cells. Recipient T cells and thymic progenitors that survived were the source of the high TCRbeta diversity seen at day 60 in some patients. Several hundred expanded graft clones reportedly supplied alpha-beta T cells about two months after transplant.

As concerns this clonotype: Its antigen is still unknown.

Construction of the TCRbeta library involved unique molecular identifiers. TCRdb independently ran MiXCR on the PCR reads; one entry per CDR3 protein. The profile covers about 250,000 distinct CDR3 sequences, with more than 20% appearing a single time and about 5% taken by the ten largest. The CDR3 extends over 15 amino acids. V was trimmed by 1 base and J by 2 bases, leaving 9 bases between them. Germline V gives CDR1 MGHRA, CDR2 YSYEKL. This chain joins TRBV4-1 and TRBJ1-3, with D uncertain. The sequencing here drew on PBMCs, mostly from graft donor cells, taken 360 days after TCRalphabeta/CD19-depleted stem cell transplant. The TCR was taken from a female patient aged 2 to 10 who had a stem cell transplant for congenital amegakaryocytic thrombocytopenia, so the T cells may come from the graft donor. The CDR3 sequence is CASSQGLRPGNTIYF. The DNA of the CDR3 is TGCGCCAGCAGCCAAGGACTCAGGCCTGGAAACACCATATATTTT.